This T cell receptor (beta chain) was observed in a study of T cells after yellow fever vaccination. TCRdb redid the calling of the 5' RACE reads with MiXCR, one entry per CDR3 protein. This sample has about 85,000 distinct CDR3 sequences; 13% occur once, and the top ten carry approximately 25%. CDR1 LNHDA and CDR2 SQIVND come from the germline V gene (reference sequence). The CDR3 has 13 amino acids. V was clipped by 2 bases and J by 10 bases, with 14 bases between them. This TCR came from a man aged 18 to 29 who received the YFV17D yellow fever vaccine. The sample consisted of CD8+ T cells not binding an NS4B(214-222) dextramer, sorted from PBMCs, taken roughly 20 days after the first yellow fever vaccination. The chain uses TRBV19 and TRBJ1-1, with D uncertain. The CDR3 spells CASSIPGLSAAFF. The CDR3 nucleotides read TGTGCCAGTAGTATACCAGGTCTGAGCGCAGCTTTCTTT.